A single sample is the source of the 26 T cell receptor beta chains below, sequenced in a study of graft-versus-host responses after intestinal transplantation. The table came from immunoSEQ multiplex PCR; TCRdb's copy has only in-frame clones and leaves some out. The sample shows 96,000 or so clones, about 93% of them seen only once. Their recognized antigens are unknown. Specimen: unstimulated CD4+ T cells sorted from spleen or lymph node cells, collected before intestinal transplant. These receptor sequences come from a human donor who received an intestinal transplant.

This rearrangement joins TRBV2 to TRBJ1-5, with D possibly being TRBD1 (5 bases). CDR1 and CDR2 from the germline V gene are SNHLY and FYNNEI. Trimming removed 4 bases at V and 7 bases at J, with 11 bases between. The CDR3 loop spans 13 amino acids. Here the CDR3 reads CASSVGGGQPQHF. For the CDR3, the DNA is TGTGCCAGCAGTGTGGGGGGTGGACAGCCCCAGCATTTT.

This sequence joins TRBV5-1 and TRBJ1-6; TRBD1 matches 10 bases. Germline values: CDR1 SGHRS, CDR2 YFSETQ. This CDR3 has 16 amino acids. With V trimmed by 4 bases and J by 7 bases, 8 bases remained unmatched. This chain's CDR3 is CASSPSPTGGNSPLHF. CDR3 in DNA: TGCGCCAGCAGCCCCTCACCGACAGGGGGCAATTCACCCCTCCACTTT.

V is TRBV6-6 and J is TRBJ2-5; 7 bases are a match to TRBD1. The length of the CDR3 is 16 residues. Trimming took 4 bases from V and 5 from J; bases not matched to a gene: 13. In germline, CDR1 is MNHNY, CDR2 SVGAGI (reference sequence). The CDR3 sequence: CASSSSTGLLVETQYF. CDR3 DNA sequence: TGTGCCAGCAGTTCCTCGACAGGGCTTCTGGTGGAGACCCAGTACTTC.

This rearrangement joins TRBV5-1 to TRBJ2-5, with D possibly TRBD2 on 5 matching bases. The V end was cut by 0 bases, the J end by 3 bases, with 9 bases between. The germline V gene has CDR1 SGHRS and CDR2 YFSETQ. This CDR3 is built from 14 residues. The CDR3 nucleotides are TGCGCCAGCAGCTTGGGAACTAGTGAAGAGACCCAGTACTTC. This codes for CASSLGTSEETQYF.

This chain joins TRBV11-2 and TRBJ1-6; D unclear. Per germline, CDR1 SGHAT and CDR2 FQNNGV. Deletions cut 1 base from V and 2 bases from J, with 6 bases between. The CDR3 is 15 amino acids. CDR3 DNA: TGTGCCAGCAGCTTAGGGGCAACCTATAATTCACCCCTCCACTTT. Protein: CASSLGATYNSPLHF. Drawing the rest from reference TRBV11-2 and TRBJ1-6, the complete variable domain is EAGVAQSPRYKIIEKRQSVAFWCNPISGHATLYWYQQILGQGPKLLIQFQNNGVVDDSQLPKDRFSAERLKGVDSTLKIQPAKLEDSAVYLCASSLGATYNSPLHFGNGTRLTVT.

The V and J genes are TRBV19 and TRBJ2-5; the match to TRBD1 covers 9 bases. Germline trimming cut 4 bases from V and 4 bases from J; bases unmatched to any gene: 4. CDR3 length: 14 amino acids. Germline V lookup: CDR1 LNHDA, CDR2 SQIVND (reference sequence). Written as DNA, the CDR3 is TGTGCCAGTAGTACCGGACAGGGGACAGAGACCCAGTACTTC. Protein product: CASSTGQGTETQYF.

The J gene is TRBJ2-3, the V gene TRBV4-1; the D gene is possibly TRBD2 (6 bases). V was pared by 1 base and J by 0 bases, with 11 bases between. Germline CDR1 MGHRA, CDR2 YSYEKL. The CDR3 sequence is 16 residues long. DNA for the CDR3: TGCGCCAGCAGCCAAGGCCGGGGGTCTAGCACAGATACGCAGTATTTT. It is translated as CASSQGRGSSTDTQYF.

V gene TRBV18 combines with J gene TRBJ1-1; D is uncertain. Deletions cut 2 bases from V and 0 bases from J, with 4 bases between. The CDR3 loop spans 13 amino acids. CDR1 KGHSH and CDR2 LQKENI come from the germline V gene. The CDR3 nucleotides read TGTGCCAGCTCACCATACATGAACACTGAAGCTTTCTTT. Residues: CASSPYMNTEAFF.

The chain carries TRBV18 and TRBJ1-3; 8 bases are shared with TRBD1. V trimming: 3 bases; J trimming: 4 bases; junction bases outside the gene matches: 2. Per the germline V gene, CDR1 is KGHSH and CDR2 is LQKENI. This CDR3 has 14 amino acids. The CDR3 DNA is TGTGCCAGCTCACCGCAGGGGGCAGGAAACACCATATATTTT. Its protein is CASSPQGAGNTIYF.

This chain uses TRBV6-5 with TRBJ2-2, with D tentatively TRBD2 (6 bases). The CDR3 is made up of 15 amino acids. V shed 3 bases and J shed 0 bases, with 8 bases lying between them. Germline V gene data show CDR1 as MNHEY and CDR2 as SVGAGI. Written as DNA, the CDR3 is TGTGCCAGCAGTTATCGACTAGCGAACACCGGGGAGCTGTTTTTT. The encoded protein is CASSYRLANTGELFF.

The chain joins TRBV28 to TRBJ2-7; no reliable D call. V was cut by 5 bases and J by 11 bases, with 19 bases left in between. CDR1 MDHEN and CDR2 SYDVKM come from the germline V gene. The CDR3 runs 13 residues. CDR3 in DNA: TGTGCCAGCAGTCTATCGCTCGGATTAGGAGAGTACTTC. Protein: CASSLSLGLGEYF.

This clone was recorded once. The chain links TRBV23-1 to TRBJ1-3; D unresolved. TRBV23-1 is an ORF for which the function is uncertain. The V end lost 7 bases, the J end lost 0 bases, and 19 bases lay between the germline ends. The CDR3 length is 17 residues. The CDR3 region is CASTRPPWQSSGNTIYF. CDR3 bases: TGCGCCAGCACTAGGCCCCCCTGGCAAAGCTCTGGAAACACCATATATTTT.

The chain employs TRBV2 and TRBJ1-2; D gene ambiguous. V was trimmed by 1 base and J by 8 bases, leaving 11 bases between them. The CDR3 has 13 residues. The germline V gene has CDR1 SNHLY and CDR2 FYNNEI. The CDR3 reads CASSEVRTRGYTF. The CDR3 DNA sequence: TGTGCCAGCAGTGAAGTAAGAACGAGAGGCTACACCTTC.

The V call is TRBV4-3, the J call TRBJ1-1, with unresolved D. Trimming stripped 0 bases from V and 0 bases from J, with 11 bases between. The length of the CDR3 is 16 residues. Germline CDR1 is LGHNA and CDR2 is YSLEER. CDR3 residues: CASSQDLMRLNTEAFF. The CDR3 nucleotides are TGCGCCAGCAGCCAAGATTTGATGCGGCTGAACACTGAAGCTTTCTTT.

For the CDR3, the DNA is TGTGCCAGCAGCCTGCGGGAGGGGTTGAACACTGAAGCTTTCTTT. Protein: CASSLREGLNTEAFF. The rearrangement uses TRBV7-9 and TRBJ1-1; D is perhaps TRBD1 (5 bases). Germline loops: CDR1 SEHNR, CDR2 FQNEAQ (reference sequence). The CDR3 is made up of 15 amino acids. The V and J ends lost 5 bases and 0 bases respectively, with 13 bases between them.

The CDR3 loop is CATNPDRGSNEQYF. CDR3 bases: TGTGCCACCAACCCCGACAGGGGCAGTAACGAGCAGTACTTC. The chain combines TRBV15 with TRBJ2-7; 8 nucleotides match TRBD1. Per germline, CDR1 LNHNV and CDR2 YYDKDF (reference sequence). Germline trimming cut 7 bases from V and 5 bases from J; bases unmatched to any gene: 10. The CDR3 length is 14 residues.

The genes are TRBV13 and TRBJ2-7; 8 nucleotides align to TRBD2. The CDR3 loop spans 17 amino acids. CDR1 is PRHDT, CDR2 FYEKMQ, per germline (reference sequence). V lost 8 bases, J lost 0 bases, and 15 bases stayed unmatched. The CDR3 region is CASLFRGGPYYSYEQYF. The CDR3, as DNA: TGTGCCAGCTTATTTCGCGGGGGGCCCTACTACTCCTACGAGCAGTACTTC.

The chain combines TRBV7-3 with TRBJ2-7; 9 positions agree with TRBD1. Germline values: CDR1 SGHTA, CDR2 FQGTGA. With 4 bases clipped from V and 7 bases from J, the junction kept 5 bases outside the gene matches. The CDR3 sequence is 13 residues long. As DNA, the CDR3 is TGTGCCAGCAGCTCGCGACAGGGGGGAGAGCAGTACTTC. Encoded protein: CASSSRQGGEQYF. The full variable domain, completed using reference TRBV7-3 and TRBJ2-7, is GAGVSQTPSNKVTEKGKYVELRCDPISGHTALYWYRQSLGQGPEFLIYFQGTGAADDSGLPNDRFFAVRPEGSVSTLKIQRTERGDSAVYLCASSSRQGGEQYFGPGTRLTVT.

V is TRBV28 and J is TRBJ2-7; 14 nucleotides agree with TRBD2. Germline-derived CDR1 and CDR2 are MDHEN and SYDVKM. V was pared by 4 bases and J by 4 bases, with 3 bases of the junction left unmatched. This CDR3 is built from 15 residues. Written as DNA, the CDR3 is TGTGCCAGCAGTTCCAGGACTAGCGGGAGGTACGAGCAGTACTTC. Amino acids: CASSSRTSGRYEQYF.

This clone was observed a single time. This chain connects TRBV10-3 to TRBJ1-5; tentatively, D is TRBD1 (6 bases). The CDR3 runs to 16 residues. The V end lost 6 bases, the J end lost 0 bases, and 15 bases lay between the germline ends. Germline-derived CDR1 and CDR2 are ENHRY and SYGVKD. CDR3 amino acids: CAISKDRHPSNQPQHF. The CDR3 DNA sequence: TGTGCCATCAGCAAAGACAGGCACCCTAGCAATCAGCCCCAGCATTTT.

The gene calls are TRBV7-8 and TRBJ2-7, with 8 nucleotides matching TRBD2. The CDR3 is 16 residues long. Losses at the gene ends were 5 bases for V and 3 bases for J; bases not matched to a gene: 12. Germline CDR1 reads SGHVS; CDR2 reads FQNEAQ. The CDR3 sequence is CASSRIGSGRSYEQYF. The CDR3 nucleotides are TGTGCCAGCAGCCGAATAGGAAGCGGGAGAAGCTACGAGCAGTACTTC.

The chain is built from TRBV9 and TRBJ2-1; D ambiguous. The CDR3 is 17 amino acids. Germline V gene data show CDR1 as SGDLS and CDR2 as YYNGEE. The germline V and J ends were trimmed by 4 bases and 5 bases, with 22 bases remaining between them. CDR3 loop: CASSSSLLAGADNEQFF. CDR3 in DNA: TGTGCCAGCAGCTCAAGCTTATTAGCTGGAGCTGACAATGAGCAGTTCTTC.

The CDR3 DNA reads as TGTGCCTGGAGATATGGGACAGTAGGCACTGAAGCTTTCTTT. It is translated as CAWRYGTVGTEAFF. J is TRBJ1-1 and V is TRBV30, with TRBD1 matching 7 bases. Germline V gene sequence: CDR1 GTSNPN, CDR2 SVGIG (reference sequence). V dropped 3 bases and J dropped 4; count of bases not matched to a gene: 8. The CDR3 spans 14 residues. Drawing the rest from reference TRBV30 and TRBJ1-1, the complete variable domain is SQTIHQWPATLVQPVGSPLSLECTVEGTSNPNLYWYRQAAGRGLQLLFYSVGIGQISSEVPQNLSASRPQDRQFILSSKKLLLSDSGFYLCAWRYGTVGTEAFFGQGTRLTVV.

The chain combines TRBV4-3 with TRBJ2-6; 9 nucleotides agree with TRBD2. This CDR3 has 18 amino acids. Per the germline V gene, CDR1 is LGHNA and CDR2 is YSLEER. The V segment lost 2 bases and the J segment 1 base; nucleotides outside the gene matches: 6. CDR3 residues: CASSQNPGLASGANVLTF. CDR3 nucleotides: TGCGCCAGCAGCCAAAACCCGGGACTAGCTTCTGGGGCCAACGTCCTGACTTTC.

The genes are TRBV5-1 and TRBJ1-2, with 8 bases aligning to TRBD1. CDR3 size: 15 residues. The germline CDR1 and CDR2 sequences are SGHRS and YFSETQ. V shed 2 bases, J shed 7 bases, and the junction held 10 bases outside the gene matches. In DNA form, the CDR3 reads TGCGCCAGCAGCTTTATAGACAGGGGTTCCAGTGGCTACACCTTC. This sequence encodes CASSFIDRGSSGYTF.

In this sample, this clone turned up once. The V and J genes are TRBV29-1 and TRBJ2-5, with TRBD2 matching over 7 bases. This CDR3 region has 13 residues. Germline loops: CDR1 SQVTM, CDR2 ANQGSEA. With V trimmed by 4 bases and J by 0 bases, 2 bases remained unmatched. CDR3 protein: CSVVRGDQETQYF. The CDR3 DNA sequence: TGCAGCGTTGTTCGGGGGGACCAAGAGACCCAGTACTTC.